The rows below give T cell receptor beta chains drawn from one sample of a study of T cell therapy product for transplant patients. Their antigens remain unidentified. Produced via immunoSEQ multiplex PCR; TCRdb's table is partial and in-frame only. In the table there are 500 to 700 clones, 84% of which are singletons. Sequencing input: a sorted cell population cultured from PBMCs. The receptors derive from an adult in good health. Each CDR3 is given with its conserved first and last residue. The D gene is left open where the match is weak. Clone size is shown for a subset of rows, as once, few, many or a class of expanded clone.

.	TRBJ1-4	TRBV28	.	CATRSPLRELFF	TGTGCCACCAGGTCCCCGCTGAGAGAACTGTTTTTT
.	TRBJ2-3	TRBV7-9	.	CASSLRRGPTDTQYF	TGTGCCAGCAGCTTACGGCGGGGCCCCACAGATACGCAGTATTTT
.	TRBJ2-7	TRBV10-3	.	CAISESGPKPYEQYF	TGTGCCATCAGTGAGTCGGGACCAAAGCCCTACGAGCAGTACTTC
.	TRBJ1-2	TRBV5-1	TRBD1	CASSSIKRQGRKDGYTF	TGCGCCAGCAGTTCCATAAAAAGACAGGGGAGGAAAGATGGCTACACCTTC
.	TRBJ2-2	TRBV29-1	.	CSVVMAGADTGELFF	TGCAGCGTTGTTATGGCAGGGGCGGACACCGGGGAGCTGTTTTTT
.	TRBJ1-2	TRBV2	.	CASSEFREENYGYTF	TGTGCCAGCAGTGAGTTCCGGGAGGAGAACTATGGCTACACCTTC
.	TRBJ2-7	TRBV5-6	.	CASSSPIGSYYEQYF	TGTGCCAGCAGCTCCCCAATCGGCTCTTACTACGAGCAGTACTTC
.	TRBJ2-2	TRBV9	TRBD2	CASSAGLAGEGTGELFF	TGTGCCAGCAGCGCGGGACTAGCGGGAGAGGGCACCGGGGAGCTGTTTTTT
.	TRBJ1-4	TRBV27	.	CASSLVGAVEKLFF	TGTGCCAGCAGTCTTGTAGGGGCGGTTGAAAAACTGTTTTTT
few	TRBJ2-1	TRBV7-3	TRBD2	CASSLTLIGTSGYNEQFF	TGTGCCAGCAGCTTAACGTTAATCGGGACTAGCGGATACAATGAGCAGTTCTTC
.	TRBJ2-6	TRBV9	.	CASSPGPTGTGANVLTF	TGTGCCAGCAGCCCAGGCCCTACAGGGACTGGGGCCAACGTCCTGACTTTC
few	TRBJ2-6	TRBV12-5	.	CASGGKAGQSRANVLTF	TGTGCTAGTGGTGGCAAGGCAGGACAAAGTCGGGCCAACGTCCTGACTTTC
.	TRBJ2-7	TRBV15	TRBD1	CATSRDPTGTGVGEQYF	TGTGCCACCAGCAGAGATCCGACCGGGACAGGGGTGGGGGAGCAGTACTTC
.	TRBJ1-2	TRBV28	.	CASSLKAQGYGYTF	TGTGCCAGCAGTTTAAAGGCCCAGGGCTATGGCTACACCTTC
.	TRBJ2-3	TRBV7-9	.	CASSATGLDTQYF	TGTGCCAGCAGCGCCACAGGGTTAGATACGCAGTATTTT
.	TRBJ2-7	TRBV2	.	CASRDSRALPYEQYF	TGTGCCAGCAGGGATTCGAGGGCCCTCCCCTACGAGCAGTACTTC